The 6 T cell receptor beta chains below were found in one sample sequenced in a study of blood T cell repertoires in COVID-19. Libraries were prepared by immunoSEQ multiplex PCR; TCRdb keeps only in-frame clonotypes and omits some of them. The profile shows under 400,000 clones, 85% to 90% of them singletons. The sequencing input was peripheral blood. Every receptor here comes from a man aged 18-30 years with active or convalescent COVID-19.

V and J are TRBV28 and TRBJ1-2; tentatively, D is TRBD1 (6 bases). The CDR3 has 14 amino acids. V lost 6 bases and J 7 bases, leaving 18 bases between the germline ends. Germline CDR1 MDHEN, CDR2 SYDVKM. The CDR3 reads CASRTDRAWGGYTF. The CDR3 nucleotides read TGTGCCAGCAGGACGGACAGAGCATGGGGTGGCTACACCTTC.

The chain combines TRBV28 with TRBJ1-1, with TRBD1 matching 9 bases. V lost 8 bases to trimming and J lost 0 bases; unmatched junction nucleotides: 13. Per germline, CDR1 MDHEN and CDR2 SYDVKM. The CDR3 covers 17 residues. CDR3 bases: TGTGCCAGCCCGCCCGGGACAGGGAATGGAATGAACACTGAAGCTTTCTTT. Its protein is CASPPGTGNGMNTEAFF.

The gene calls are TRBV6-6 and TRBJ1-4; D is unresolved. Germline loops: CDR1 MNHNY, CDR2 SVGAGI (reference sequence). The length of the CDR3 is 14 residues. The ends were cut back, 5 bases at V and 1 base at J, with 8 bases in the middle. For the CDR3, the DNA is TGTGCCAGCAGTGGAGATGGAACTAATGAAAAACTGTTTTTT. The encoded protein is CASSGDGTNEKLFF.

The chain is built from TRBV7-2 and TRBJ2-2; D possibly corresponds to TRBD1 (6 bases). The V end was cut by 3 bases, the J end by 4 bases, with 9 bases between. The CDR3 has 14 amino acids. Germline CDR1 SGHTA, CDR2 FQGNSA. The CDR3 nucleotides read TGTGCCAGCAGCTTGCAGGGGCGCACCGGGGAGCTGTTTTTT. The encoded protein is CASSLQGRTGELFF.

The V and J genes are TRBV5-1 and TRBJ1-4; D might be TRBD1 (5 bases). The CDR3 length is 14 residues. Germline CDR1 and CDR2: SGHRS and YFSETQ. The ends were cut back, 4 bases at V and 3 bases at J, with 10 bases in the middle. The CDR3 DNA is TGCGCCAGCAGCCTTGCGGGACCTAATGAAAAACTGTTTTTT. This gives the protein CASSLAGPNEKLFF.

The V call is TRBV7-2, the J call TRBJ1-1; 7 positions agree with TRBD1. The CDR3 totals 15 residues. The V and J ends lost 1 base and 0 bases, in that order; junction bases with no gene match: 2. In germline, CDR1 is SGHTA, CDR2 FQGNSA. The CDR3 spells CASSLEGAVNTEAFF. The CDR3 coding sequence is TGTGCCAGCAGCTTAGAGGGGGCGGTGAACACTGAAGCTTTCTTT.